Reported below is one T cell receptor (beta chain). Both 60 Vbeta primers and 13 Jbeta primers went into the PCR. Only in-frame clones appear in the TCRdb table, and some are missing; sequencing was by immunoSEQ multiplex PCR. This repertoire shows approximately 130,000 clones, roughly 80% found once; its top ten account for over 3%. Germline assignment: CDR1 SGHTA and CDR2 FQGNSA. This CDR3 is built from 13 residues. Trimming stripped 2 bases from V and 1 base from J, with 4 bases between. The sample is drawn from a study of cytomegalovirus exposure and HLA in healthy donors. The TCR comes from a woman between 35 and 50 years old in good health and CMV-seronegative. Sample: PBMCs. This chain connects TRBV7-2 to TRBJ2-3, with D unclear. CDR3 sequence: CASSLQGTDTQYF. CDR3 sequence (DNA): TGTGCCAGCAGCTTACAGGGCACAGATACGCAGTATTTT.